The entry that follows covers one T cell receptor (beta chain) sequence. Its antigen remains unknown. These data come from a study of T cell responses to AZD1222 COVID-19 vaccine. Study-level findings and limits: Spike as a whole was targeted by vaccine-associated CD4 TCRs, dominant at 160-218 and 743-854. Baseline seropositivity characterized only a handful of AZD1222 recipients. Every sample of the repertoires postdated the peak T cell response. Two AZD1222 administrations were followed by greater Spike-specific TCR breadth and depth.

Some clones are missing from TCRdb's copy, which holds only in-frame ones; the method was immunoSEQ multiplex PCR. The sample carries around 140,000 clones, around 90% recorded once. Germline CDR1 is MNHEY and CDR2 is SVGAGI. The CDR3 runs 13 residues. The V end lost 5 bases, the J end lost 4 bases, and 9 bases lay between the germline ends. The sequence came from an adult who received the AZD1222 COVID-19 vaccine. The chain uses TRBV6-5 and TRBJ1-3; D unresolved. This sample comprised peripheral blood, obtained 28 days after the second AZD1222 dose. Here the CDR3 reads CASSRRVGNTIYF. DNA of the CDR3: TGTGCCAGCAGTCGGAGAGTGGGAAACACCATATATTTT.